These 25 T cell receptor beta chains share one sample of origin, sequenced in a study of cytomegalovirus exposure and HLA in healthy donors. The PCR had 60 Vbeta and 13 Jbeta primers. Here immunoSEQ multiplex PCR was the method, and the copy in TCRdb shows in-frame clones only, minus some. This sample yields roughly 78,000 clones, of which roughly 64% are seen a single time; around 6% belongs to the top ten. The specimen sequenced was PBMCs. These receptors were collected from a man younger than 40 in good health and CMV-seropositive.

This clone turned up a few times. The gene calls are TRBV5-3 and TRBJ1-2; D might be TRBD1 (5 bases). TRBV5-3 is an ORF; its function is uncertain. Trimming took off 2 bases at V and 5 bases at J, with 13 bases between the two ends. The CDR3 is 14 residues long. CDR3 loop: CARSFYGGGYGYTF. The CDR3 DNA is TGTGCCAGAAGCTTTTATGGGGGAGGGTATGGCTACACCTTC.

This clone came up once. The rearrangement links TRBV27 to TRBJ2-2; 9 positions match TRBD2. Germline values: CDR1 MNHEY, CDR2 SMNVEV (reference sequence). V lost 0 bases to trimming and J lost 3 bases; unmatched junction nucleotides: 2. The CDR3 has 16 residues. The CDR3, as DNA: TGTGCCAGCAGTTTATCGATAGCGGGAGACACCGGGGAGCTGTTTTTT. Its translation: CASSLSIAGDTGELFF.

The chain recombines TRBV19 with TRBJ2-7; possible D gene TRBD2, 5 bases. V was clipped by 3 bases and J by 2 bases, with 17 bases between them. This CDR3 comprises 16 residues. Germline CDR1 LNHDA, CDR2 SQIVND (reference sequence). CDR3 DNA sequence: TGTGCCAGTAGTATGTCCGCCCAAGCCGGGGCCTACGAGCAGTACTTC. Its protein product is CASSMSAQAGAYEQYF.

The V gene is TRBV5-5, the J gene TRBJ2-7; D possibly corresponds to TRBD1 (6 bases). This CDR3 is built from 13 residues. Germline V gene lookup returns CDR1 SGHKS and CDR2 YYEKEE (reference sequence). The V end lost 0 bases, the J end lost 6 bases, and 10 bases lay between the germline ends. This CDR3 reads CASSLAGVSEQYF. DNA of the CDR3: TGTGCCAGCAGCTTGGCAGGGGTTAGCGAGCAGTACTTC.

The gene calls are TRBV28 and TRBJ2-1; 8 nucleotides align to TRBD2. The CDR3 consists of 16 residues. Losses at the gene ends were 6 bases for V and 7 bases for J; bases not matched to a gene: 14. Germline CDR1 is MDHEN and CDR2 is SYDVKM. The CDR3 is CASRASPGTSGNEQFF. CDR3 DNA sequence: TGTGCCAGCAGGGCCTCCCCCGGGACTAGTGGGAATGAGCAGTTCTTC. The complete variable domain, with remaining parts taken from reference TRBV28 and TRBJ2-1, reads DVKVTQSSRYLVKRTGEKVFLECVQDMDHENMFWYRQDPGLGLRLIYFSYDVKMKEKGDIPEGYSVSREKKERFSLILESASTNQTSMYLCASRASPGTSGNEQFFGPGTRLTVL.

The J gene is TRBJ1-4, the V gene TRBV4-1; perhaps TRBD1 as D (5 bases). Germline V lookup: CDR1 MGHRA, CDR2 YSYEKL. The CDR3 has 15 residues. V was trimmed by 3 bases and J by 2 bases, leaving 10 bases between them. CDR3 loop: CASSQQGDTNEKLFF. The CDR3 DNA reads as TGCGCCAGCAGCCAGCAAGGGGATACTAATGAAAAACTGTTTTTT.

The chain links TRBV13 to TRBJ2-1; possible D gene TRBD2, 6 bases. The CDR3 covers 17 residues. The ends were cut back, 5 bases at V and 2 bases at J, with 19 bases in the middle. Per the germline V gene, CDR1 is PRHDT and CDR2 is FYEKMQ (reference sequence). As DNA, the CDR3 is TGTGCCAGCAGCACTCATACCGGGACTTATACCTACAATGAGCAGTTCTTC. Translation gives CASSTHTGTYTYNEQFF. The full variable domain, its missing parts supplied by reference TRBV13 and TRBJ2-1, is AAGVIQSPRHLIKEKRETATLKCYPIPRHDTVYWYQQGPGQDPQFLISFYEKMQSDKGSIPDRFSAQQFSDYHSELNMSSLELGDSALYFCASSTHTGTYTYNEQFFGPGTRLTVL.

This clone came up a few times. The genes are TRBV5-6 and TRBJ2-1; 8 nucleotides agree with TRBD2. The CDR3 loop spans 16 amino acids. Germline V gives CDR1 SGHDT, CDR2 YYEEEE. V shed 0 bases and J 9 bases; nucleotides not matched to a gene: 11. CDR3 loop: CASSLALAGPYGEQFF. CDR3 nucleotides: TGTGCCAGCAGCTTGGCTCTAGCGGGTCCCTACGGTGAGCAGTTCTTC.

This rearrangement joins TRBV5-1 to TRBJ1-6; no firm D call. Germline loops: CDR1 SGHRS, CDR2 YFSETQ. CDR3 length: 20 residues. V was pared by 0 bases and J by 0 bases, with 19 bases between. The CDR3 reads CASSLEPSGGPSSYNSPLHF. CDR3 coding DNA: TGCGCCAGCAGCTTGGAACCTTCCGGAGGACCGAGCTCCTATAATTCACCCCTCCACTTT.

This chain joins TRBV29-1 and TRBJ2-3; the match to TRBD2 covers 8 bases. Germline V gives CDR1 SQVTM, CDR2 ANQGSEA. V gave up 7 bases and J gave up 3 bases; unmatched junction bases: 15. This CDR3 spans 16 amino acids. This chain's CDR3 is CSAEGVPAGATDTQYF. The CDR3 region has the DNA TGCAGCGCCGAGGGTGTTCCAGCGGGGGCTACAGATACGCAGTATTTT.

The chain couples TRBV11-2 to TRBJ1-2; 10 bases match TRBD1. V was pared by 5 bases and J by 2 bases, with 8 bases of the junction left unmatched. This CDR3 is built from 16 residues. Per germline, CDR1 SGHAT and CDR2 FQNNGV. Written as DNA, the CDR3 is TGTGCCAGCAGCATCCTCGGACAGGGGGGGAACTATGGCTACACCTTC. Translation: CASSILGQGGNYGYTF.

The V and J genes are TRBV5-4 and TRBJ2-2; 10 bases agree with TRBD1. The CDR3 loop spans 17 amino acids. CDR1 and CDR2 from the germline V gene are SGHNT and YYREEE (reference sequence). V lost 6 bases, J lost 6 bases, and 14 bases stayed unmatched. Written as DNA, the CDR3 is TGTGCCAGCACCAACGTCCGGGACAGGGGTCAGTCCGGGGAGCTGTTTTTT. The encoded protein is CASTNVRDRGQSGELFF.

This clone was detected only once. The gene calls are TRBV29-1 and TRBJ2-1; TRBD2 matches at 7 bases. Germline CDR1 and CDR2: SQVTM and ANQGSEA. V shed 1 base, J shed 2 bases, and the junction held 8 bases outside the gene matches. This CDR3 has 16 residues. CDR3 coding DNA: TGCAGCGTTGAAGGGGCGGGAGCTCTGACCTACAATGAGCAGTTCTTC. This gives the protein CSVEGAGALTYNEQFF.

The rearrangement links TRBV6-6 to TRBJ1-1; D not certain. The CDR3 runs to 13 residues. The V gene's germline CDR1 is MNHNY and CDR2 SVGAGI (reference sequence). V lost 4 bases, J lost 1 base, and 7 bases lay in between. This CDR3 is CASSWQANTEAFF. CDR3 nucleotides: TGTGCCAGCAGTTGGCAGGCGAACACTGAAGCTTTCTTT.

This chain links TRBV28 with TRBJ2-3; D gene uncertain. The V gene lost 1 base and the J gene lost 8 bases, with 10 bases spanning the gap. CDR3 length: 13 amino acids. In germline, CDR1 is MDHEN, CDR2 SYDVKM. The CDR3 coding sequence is TGTGCCAGCAGTTTATCGAGTATCGTTACGCAGTATTTT. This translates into CASSLSSIVTQYF.

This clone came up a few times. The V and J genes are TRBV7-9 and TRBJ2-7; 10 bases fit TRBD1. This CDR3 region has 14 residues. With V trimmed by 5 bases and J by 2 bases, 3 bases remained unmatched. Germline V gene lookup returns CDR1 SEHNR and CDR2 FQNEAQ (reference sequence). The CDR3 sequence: CASSGTGATYEQYF. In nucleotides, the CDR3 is TGTGCCAGCAGCGGGACAGGGGCCACCTACGAGCAGTACTTC. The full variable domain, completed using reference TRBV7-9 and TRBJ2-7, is DTGVSQNPRHKITKRGQNVTFRCDPISEHNRLYWYRQTLGQGPEFLTYFQNEAQLEKSRLLSDRFSAERPKGSFSTLEIQRTEQGDSAMYLCASSGTGATYEQYFGPGTRLTVT.

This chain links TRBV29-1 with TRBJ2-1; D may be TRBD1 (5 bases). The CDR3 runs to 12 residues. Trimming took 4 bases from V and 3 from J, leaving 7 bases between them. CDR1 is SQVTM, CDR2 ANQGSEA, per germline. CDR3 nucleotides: TGCAGCGTTGCACAGGACTACAATGAGCAGTTCTTC. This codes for CSVAQDYNEQFF.

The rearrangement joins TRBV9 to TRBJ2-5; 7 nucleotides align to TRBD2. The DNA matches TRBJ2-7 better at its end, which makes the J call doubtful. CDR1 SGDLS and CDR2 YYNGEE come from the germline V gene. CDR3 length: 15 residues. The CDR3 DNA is TGTGCCAGCAGCCTCGGGGGAGGGGCCTTCTACGAGCAGTACTTC. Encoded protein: CASSLGGGAFYEQYF.

The DNA of the CDR3 is TGCGCCAGCAGCCCCGAGGCCCTAGCGGGTATATACAATGAGCAGTTCTTC. Translating gives CASSPEALAGIYNEQFF. The rearrangement uses TRBV4-3 and TRBJ2-1; 8 nucleotides agree with TRBD2. Germline values: CDR1 LGHNA, CDR2 YSLEER. V was pared by 4 bases and J by 4 bases, with 12 bases of the junction left unmatched. The CDR3 sequence is 17 residues long.

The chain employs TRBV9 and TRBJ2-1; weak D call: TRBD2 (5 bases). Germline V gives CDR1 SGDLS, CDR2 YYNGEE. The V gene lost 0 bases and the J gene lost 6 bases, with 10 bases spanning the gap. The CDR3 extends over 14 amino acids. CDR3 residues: CASSVAGFSNEQFF. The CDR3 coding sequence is TGTGCCAGCAGCGTAGCGGGATTTAGCAATGAGCAGTTCTTC.

The CDR3 loop reads CASSYSKGELEKLFF. For the CDR3, the DNA is TGTGCCAGCAGTTACTCAAAGGGGGAACTGGAAAAACTGTTTTTT. The chain combines TRBV6-6 with TRBJ1-4, with D possibly being TRBD1 (6 bases). The CDR3 spans 15 residues. Germline V lookup: CDR1 MNHNY, CDR2 SVGAGI (reference sequence). V was cut by 0 bases and J by 8 bases, with 13 bases left in between.

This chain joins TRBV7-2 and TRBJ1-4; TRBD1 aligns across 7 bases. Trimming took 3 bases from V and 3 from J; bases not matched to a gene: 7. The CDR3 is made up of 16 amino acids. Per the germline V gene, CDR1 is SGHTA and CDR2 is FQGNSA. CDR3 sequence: CASSFPGGLPNEKLFF. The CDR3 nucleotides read TGTGCCAGCAGCTTCCCAGGGGGACTTCCTAATGAAAAACTGTTTTTT.

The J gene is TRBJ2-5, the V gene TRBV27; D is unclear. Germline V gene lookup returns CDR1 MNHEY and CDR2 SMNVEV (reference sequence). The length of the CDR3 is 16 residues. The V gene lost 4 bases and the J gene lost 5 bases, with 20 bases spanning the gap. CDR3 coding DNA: TGTGCCAGCAGTTCGTCACTAACCTCCGGTACGGAGACCCAGTACTTC. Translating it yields CASSSSLTSGTETQYF.

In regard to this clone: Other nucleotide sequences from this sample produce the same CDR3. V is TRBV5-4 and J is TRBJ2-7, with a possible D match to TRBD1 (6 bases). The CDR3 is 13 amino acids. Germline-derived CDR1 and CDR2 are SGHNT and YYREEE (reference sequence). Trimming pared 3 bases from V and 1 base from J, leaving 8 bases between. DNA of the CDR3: TGTGCCAGCAGCTCCGGACAGTCCTACGAGCAGTACTTC. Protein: CASSSGQSYEQYF.

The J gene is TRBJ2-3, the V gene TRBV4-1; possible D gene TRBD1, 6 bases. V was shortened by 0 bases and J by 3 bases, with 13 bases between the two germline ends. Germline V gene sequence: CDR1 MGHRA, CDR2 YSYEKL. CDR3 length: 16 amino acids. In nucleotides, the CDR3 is TGCGCCAGCAGCCAAGAGGTGTGGGGACAAACAGATACGCAGTATTTT. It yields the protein CASSQEVWGQTDTQYF.